Below, one TCR beta chain is given with its context. This sample is drawn from a study of blood T cell repertoires in COVID-19. Study context: From the United States, Italy and Spain came samples of acute and convalescent COVID-19.

Profiling relied on immunoSEQ multiplex PCR, and the TCRdb table lists in-frame clones only, not all of them. This table holds tens of thousands of clones, over 75% found once. This TCR came from a man older than 75 with acute or convalescent COVID-19. Sequenced sample: peripheral blood.

The CDR3 DNA reads TGTGCCAGCAGTTACGGGGCAGGTGTAATGAACACTGAAGCTTTCTTT. Translation: CASSYGAGVMNTEAFF. The chain is built from TRBV6-5 and TRBJ1-1, with D perhaps matching TRBD1 (5 bases). V gave up 2 bases and J gave up 0 bases, with 13 bases separating them. The CDR3 runs 16 residues. From germline, CDR1 is MNHEY and CDR2 SVGAGI.